This is a list of T cell receptor beta chains from one sample in a study of T cell repertoires in cytomegalovirus infection. Their antigens are not known. TCRdb independently ran MiXCR on the reads; one entry per CDR3 protein. The sample lists tens of thousands of distinct CDR3 sequences, more than 20% occurring once. The sample in question was CD8+ T cells from cultured PBMCs, obtained from culture after CMV antigen stimulation. The receptors stem from a human donor in good health (CMV status not recorded). Some clones in this sample may be carry-over from other donors' samples. The CDR3 runs from the conserved cysteine through the conserved F or W. Fields, in order: V gene, clone size, J gene, D gene, CDR3 DNA, CDR3 protein. D genes are given only for firm matches. Only part of the rows carry a size: once, few, many, or a class if the clone is expanded.

v_call: TRBV27; clone_size: many; j_call: TRBJ2-5; d_call: -; cdr3_nt: TGTGCCAGCAGTTTATTTGGGGTCCAAGAGACCCAGTACTTC; cdr3_aa: CASSLFGVQETQYF
v_call: TRBV14; clone_size: -; j_call: TRBJ2-7; d_call: -; cdr3_nt: TGTGCCAGCAGCCAGGACCGATACGAGCAGTACTTC; cdr3_aa: CASSQDRYEQYF
v_call: TRBV9; clone_size: few; j_call: TRBJ1-4; d_call: -; cdr3_nt: TGTGCCAGCAGCCCTTGGGGGGCCGGAAATGAAAAACTGTTTTTT; cdr3_aa: CASSPWGAGNEKLFF
v_call: TRBV5-5; clone_size: few; j_call: TRBJ1-3; d_call: -; cdr3_nt: TGTGCCAGCAGCAGAGGTACAGGGCTCGCAGGAAACACCATATATTTT; cdr3_aa: CASSRGTGLAGNTIYF
v_call: TRBV7-6; clone_size: few; j_call: TRBJ2-7; d_call: -; cdr3_nt: TGTGCCAGCAGCTTTTCGGGACCACAAGGCGAGCAGTACTTC; cdr3_aa: CASSFSGPQGEQYF
v_call: TRBV12-3/TRBV12-4; clone_size: few; j_call: TRBJ1-5; d_call: TRBD1; cdr3_nt: TGTGCCAGCAGTGGACAGGCGATAAATCAGCCCCAGCATTTT; cdr3_aa: CASSGQAINQPQHF
v_call: TRBV6-1; clone_size: many; j_call: TRBJ1-1; d_call: -; cdr3_nt: TGTGCCAGCAGTGAAATGGGGGATGGAACTGAAGCTTTCTTT; cdr3_aa: CASSEMGDGTEAFF
v_call: TRBV29-1; clone_size: many; j_call: TRBJ2-7; d_call: TRBD2; cdr3_nt: TGCAGCGTTGAAGATCCGGGGCGGGGGGTCTCCTACGAGCAGTACTTC; cdr3_aa: CSVEDPGRGVSYEQYF
v_call: TRBV12-3/TRBV12-4; clone_size: many; j_call: TRBJ2-7; d_call: TRBD1; cdr3_nt: TGTGCCAGCAGTTGGGGAACAGGGGAAATCGGCGAGCAGTACTTC; cdr3_aa: CASSWGTGEIGEQYF
v_call: TRBV12-3/TRBV12-4; clone_size: many; j_call: TRBJ2-2; d_call: -; cdr3_nt: TGTGCCAGCAGTGTCGGGGGTACCACCGGGGAGCTGTTTTTT; cdr3_aa: CASSVGGTTGELFF
v_call: TRBV6-1; clone_size: -; j_call: TRBJ2-3; d_call: -; cdr3_nt: TGTGCCAGCAGTCAAGTCGGGGGCCTGATGGCCGGCACAGATACGCAGTATTTT; cdr3_aa: CASSQVGGLMAGTDTQYF
v_call: TRBV28; clone_size: many; j_call: TRBJ2-6; d_call: TRBD1; cdr3_nt: TGTGCCAGCAGTTGGGGGAGACAGGGGGCGAGTGGGGCCAACGTCCTGACTTTC; cdr3_aa: CASSWGRQGASGANVLTF
v_call: TRBV27; clone_size: -; j_call: TRBJ2-3; d_call: -; cdr3_nt: TGTGCCAGCAGTTTTAGTTGGACAGATACGCAGTATTTT; cdr3_aa: CASSFSWTDTQYF
v_call: TRBV30; clone_size: -; j_call: TRBJ1-1; d_call: -; cdr3_nt: TGTGCCTGGAGAGTGAACACTGAAGCTTTCTTT; cdr3_aa: CAWRVNTEAFF
v_call: TRBV11-2; clone_size: many; j_call: TRBJ2-7; d_call: -; cdr3_nt: TGTGCCAGCAGCATGTCGCAGGGGGAGGCCTACGAGCAGTACTTC; cdr3_aa: CASSMSQGEAYEQYF
v_call: TRBV12-3/TRBV12-4; clone_size: many; j_call: TRBJ1-1; d_call: TRBD1; cdr3_nt: TGTGCCAGCATCCCGACAGGGGTGAACACTGAAGCTTTCTTT; cdr3_aa: CASIPTGVNTEAFF
v_call: TRBV27; clone_size: many; j_call: TRBJ1-1; d_call: -; cdr3_nt: TGTGCCAGCAGTTTTGGCGGGTACACTGAAGCTTTCTTT; cdr3_aa: CASSFGGYTEAFF
v_call: TRBV9; clone_size: -; j_call: TRBJ2-7; d_call: -; cdr3_nt: TGTGCCAGCAGCGTAGGCTCCGGGGCCCTGTCCTACGAGCAGTACTTC; cdr3_aa: CASSVGSGALSYEQYF
v_call: TRBV19; clone_size: many; j_call: TRBJ1-1; d_call: -; cdr3_nt: TGTGCCAGTATGCGGGTGGACACTGAAGCTTTCTTT; cdr3_aa: CASMRVDTEAFF
v_call: TRBV6-6; clone_size: -; j_call: TRBJ2-7; d_call: -; cdr3_nt: TGTGCCAGCAGTTACTCGACGTCTACCTACGAGCAGTACTTC; cdr3_aa: CASSYSTSTYEQYF
v_call: TRBV7-9; clone_size: many; j_call: TRBJ2-2; d_call: -; cdr3_nt: TGTGCCAGCAGCCACCCCGAGAATGCACCGAACACCGGGGAGCTGTTTTTT; cdr3_aa: CASSHPENAPNTGELFF
v_call: TRBV28; clone_size: few; j_call: TRBJ1-1; d_call: -; cdr3_nt: TGTGCCAGCAGTTCCCCGGGACCTATTCTTTGGTTT; cdr3_aa: CASSSPGPILWF
v_call: TRBV11-2; clone_size: -; j_call: TRBJ2-3; d_call: TRBD2; cdr3_nt: TGTGCCAGCAGCTTAGGGGGACTAGCGGGGGAGACTAGCACAGATACGCAGTATTTT; cdr3_aa: CASSLGGLAGETSTDTQYF
v_call: TRBV11-2; clone_size: few; j_call: TRBJ2-1; d_call: TRBD2; cdr3_nt: TGTGCCAGCAGCCCCGGGACTAGCGGGGGGGAGGCCTACAATGAGCAGTTCTTC; cdr3_aa: CASSPGTSGGEAYNEQFF
v_call: TRBV20-1; clone_size: -; j_call: TRBJ2-1; d_call: -; cdr3_nt: TGCAGTGCTAGAGTACAGCGTGAGCAGTTCTTC; cdr3_aa: CSARVQREQFF
v_call: TRBV10-3; clone_size: few; j_call: TRBJ2-3; d_call: -; cdr3_nt: TGTGCCATCAGTGAGTCTGACAGCACAGATACGCAGTATTTT; cdr3_aa: CAISESDSTDTQYF
v_call: TRBV12-3/TRBV12-4; clone_size: many; j_call: TRBJ2-2; d_call: TRBD2; cdr3_nt: TGTGCCGGGAAGGAGGGGACTAGCGTAGGCGGGGAGCTGTTTTTT; cdr3_aa: CAGKEGTSVGGELFF
v_call: TRBV5-5; clone_size: few; j_call: TRBJ1-2; d_call: -; cdr3_nt: TGTGCCAGCAGCTTGGCCGGGACACCTATAGGCGACTATGGCTACACCTTC; cdr3_aa: CASSLAGTPIGDYGYTF
v_call: TRBV5-1; clone_size: few; j_call: TRBJ2-2; d_call: -; cdr3_nt: TGCGCCAGCAGCTCGGACCTAGACACCGGGGAGCTGTTTTTT; cdr3_aa: CASSSDLDTGELFF
v_call: TRBV4-3; clone_size: -; j_call: TRBJ1-5; d_call: -; cdr3_nt: TGCGCCAGCAGCCAATCCTCAGATAGCAATCAGCCCCAGCATTTT; cdr3_aa: CASSQSSDSNQPQHF
v_call: TRBV4-3; clone_size: few; j_call: TRBJ2-3; d_call: -; cdr3_nt: TGCGCCAGCAGCCAAGCGAGCGGGAGCACAGATACGCAGTATTTT; cdr3_aa: CASSQASGSTDTQYF
v_call: TRBV20-1; clone_size: many; j_call: TRBJ2-5; d_call: -; cdr3_nt: TGCAGTCTAGAAATCCCGCTCTGGACTCAAGAGACCCAGTACTTC; cdr3_aa: CSLEIPLWTQETQYF
v_call: TRBV10-3; clone_size: -; j_call: TRBJ2-3; d_call: TRBD1; cdr3_nt: TGTGCCATCAGTGGGACAGGGCGCACAGATACGCAGTATTTT; cdr3_aa: CAISGTGRTDTQYF
v_call: TRBV7-9; clone_size: -; j_call: TRBJ1-5; d_call: -; cdr3_nt: TGTGCCAGCAGCTCTCAGGGTCAGCCCCAGCATTTT; cdr3_aa: CASSSQGQPQHF
v_call: TRBV2; clone_size: -; j_call: TRBJ2-5; d_call: -; cdr3_nt: TGTGCCAGCAGAGGACCCCCAGCCTTGACCCAGTACTTC; cdr3_aa: CASRGPPALTQYF
v_call: TRBV19; clone_size: few; j_call: TRBJ1-5; d_call: -; cdr3_nt: TGTGCCAGTAATGGGATTTGGGACGGTTATAGCAATCAGCCCCAGCATTTT; cdr3_aa: CASNGIWDGYSNQPQHF
v_call: TRBV27; clone_size: -; j_call: TRBJ2-7; d_call: TRBD2; cdr3_nt: TGTGCCACCATGGGGCTAGCGGACTACGAGCAGTACTTC; cdr3_aa: CATMGLADYEQYF
v_call: TRBV30; clone_size: -; j_call: TRBJ2-1; d_call: TRBD1; cdr3_nt: TGTGCCTGGAGTGTCGGGACAGGGATCAATGAGCAGTTCTTC; cdr3_aa: CAWSVGTGINEQFF
v_call: TRBV10-3; clone_size: -; j_call: TRBJ2-6; d_call: -; cdr3_nt: TGTGCCACGCAGCAAGGGGGGTCTGGGGCCAACGTCCTGACTTTC; cdr3_aa: CATQQGGSGANVLTF
v_call: TRBV6-2/TRBV6-3; clone_size: few; j_call: TRBJ2-7; d_call: TRBD1; cdr3_nt: TGTGCCAGCAGTTACGACAGGGCCGTCTCCTACGAGCAGTACTTC; cdr3_aa: CASSYDRAVSYEQYF
v_call: TRBV28; clone_size: many; j_call: TRBJ1-1; d_call: -; cdr3_nt: TGTGCCAGCAGTTTAACACGACTAGACACTGAAGCTTTCTTT; cdr3_aa: CASSLTRLDTEAFF
v_call: TRBV6-6; clone_size: -; j_call: TRBJ2-2; d_call: -; cdr3_nt: TGTGCCAGCAATTCACAGGCCCCGCCCGGGGAGCTGTTTTTT; cdr3_aa: CASNSQAPPGELFF
v_call: TRBV30; clone_size: few; j_call: TRBJ1-4; d_call: -; cdr3_nt: TGTGCCTGGAGTCCCTATAATGAAAAACTGTTTTTT; cdr3_aa: CAWSPYNEKLFF
v_call: TRBV6-1; clone_size: many; j_call: TRBJ2-7; d_call: -; cdr3_nt: TGTGCCAGCAGTCCAGACGGGGGCGAGGAGCAGTACTTC; cdr3_aa: CASSPDGGEEQYF
v_call: TRBV5-1; clone_size: -; j_call: TRBJ2-5; d_call: -; cdr3_nt: TGCGCCAGCAGCTTTCAGACAGACCAAGAGACCCAGTACTTC; cdr3_aa: CASSFQTDQETQYF
v_call: TRBV4-1; clone_size: -; j_call: TRBJ2-1; d_call: -; cdr3_nt: TGCGCCAGCAGCCAAGACTCGAGGACCTCCTACAATGAGCAGTTCTTC; cdr3_aa: CASSQDSRTSYNEQFF
v_call: TRBV28; clone_size: few; j_call: TRBJ2-7; d_call: -; cdr3_nt: TGTGCCAGCAGTTTATACCGCTACGAGCAGTACTTC; cdr3_aa: CASSLYRYEQYF
v_call: TRBV28; clone_size: -; j_call: TRBJ1-2; d_call: TRBD1; cdr3_nt: TGTGCCAGCAGTTTTCCGGGACAGGAGGCTAACTATGGCCACACCTTC; cdr3_aa: CASSFPGQEANYGHTF